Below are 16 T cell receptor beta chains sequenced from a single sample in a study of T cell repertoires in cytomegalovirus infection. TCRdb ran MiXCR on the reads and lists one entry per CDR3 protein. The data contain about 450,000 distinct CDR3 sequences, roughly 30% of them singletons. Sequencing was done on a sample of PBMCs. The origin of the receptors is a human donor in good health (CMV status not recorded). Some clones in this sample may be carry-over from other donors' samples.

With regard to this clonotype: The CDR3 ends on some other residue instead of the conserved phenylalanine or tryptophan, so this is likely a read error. CDR3 in amino acids: CASSDGHEQFL. DNA of the CDR3: TGTGCCAGCAGCGACGGGCATGAGCAGTTCTTA. The chain is built from TRBV7-6 and TRBJ2-1, with D uncertain. V was clipped by 5 bases and J by 8 bases, with 7 bases between them. From germline, CDR1 is SGHVS and CDR2 FNYEAQ. This CDR3 region has 11 residues.

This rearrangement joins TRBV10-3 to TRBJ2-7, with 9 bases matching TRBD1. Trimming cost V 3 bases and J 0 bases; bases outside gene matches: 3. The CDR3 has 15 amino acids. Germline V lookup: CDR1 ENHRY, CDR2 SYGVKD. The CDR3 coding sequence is TGTGCCATCAGTGAAGACAGGGGGTCCTCCTACGAGCAGTACTTC. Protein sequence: CAISEDRGSSYEQYF.

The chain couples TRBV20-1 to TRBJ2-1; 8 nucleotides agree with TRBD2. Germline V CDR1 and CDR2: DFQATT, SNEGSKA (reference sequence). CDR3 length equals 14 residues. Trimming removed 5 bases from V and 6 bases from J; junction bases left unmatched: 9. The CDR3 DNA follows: TGCAGTGCTCCCGATTGGAGCGGGAGCAATGAGCAGTTCTTC. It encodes CSAPDWSGSNEQFF.

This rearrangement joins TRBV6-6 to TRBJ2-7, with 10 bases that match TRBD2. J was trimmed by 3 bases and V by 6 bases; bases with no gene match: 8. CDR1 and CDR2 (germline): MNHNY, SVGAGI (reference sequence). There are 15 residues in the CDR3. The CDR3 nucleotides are TGTGCCAGCAGACCCACTAGCGGGGACTTCTACGAGCAGTACTTC. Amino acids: CASRPTSGDFYEQYF.

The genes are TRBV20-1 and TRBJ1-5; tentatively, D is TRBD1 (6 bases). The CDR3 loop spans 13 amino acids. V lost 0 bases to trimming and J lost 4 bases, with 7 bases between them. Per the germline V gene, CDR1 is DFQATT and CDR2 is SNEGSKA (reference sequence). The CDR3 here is CSARETGNQPQHF. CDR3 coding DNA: TGCAGTGCTAGAGAGACAGGTAATCAGCCCCAGCATTTT.

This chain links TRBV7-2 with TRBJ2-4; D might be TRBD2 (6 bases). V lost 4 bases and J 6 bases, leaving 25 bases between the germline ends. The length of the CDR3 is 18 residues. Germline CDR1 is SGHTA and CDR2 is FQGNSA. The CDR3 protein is CASSSAVGGTFLRNIQYF. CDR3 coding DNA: TGTGCCAGCAGCTCAGCCGTGGGAGGCACCTTTCTCAGAAACATTCAGTACTTC.

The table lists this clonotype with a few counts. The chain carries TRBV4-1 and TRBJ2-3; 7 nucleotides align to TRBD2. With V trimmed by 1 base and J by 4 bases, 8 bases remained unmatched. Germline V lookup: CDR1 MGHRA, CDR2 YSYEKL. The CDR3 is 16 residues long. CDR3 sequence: CASSQGNGGWADTQYF. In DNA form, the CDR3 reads TGCGCCAGCAGCCAAGGGAACGGGGGGTGGGCAGATACGCAGTATTTT.

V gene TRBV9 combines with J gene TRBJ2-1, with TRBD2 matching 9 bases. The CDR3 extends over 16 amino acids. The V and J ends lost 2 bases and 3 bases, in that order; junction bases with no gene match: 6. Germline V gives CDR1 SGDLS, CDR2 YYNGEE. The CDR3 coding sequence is TGTGCCAGCAGCGTTCAGGCGGGGGGGAACTACAATGAGCAGTTCTTC. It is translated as CASSVQAGGNYNEQFF.

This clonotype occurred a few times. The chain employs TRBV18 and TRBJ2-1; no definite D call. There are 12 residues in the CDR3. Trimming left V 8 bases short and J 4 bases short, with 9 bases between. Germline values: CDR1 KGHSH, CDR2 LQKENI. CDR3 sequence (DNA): TGTGCCAGCACCCGAGAGTACAATGAGCAGTTCTTC. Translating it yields CASTREYNEQFF.

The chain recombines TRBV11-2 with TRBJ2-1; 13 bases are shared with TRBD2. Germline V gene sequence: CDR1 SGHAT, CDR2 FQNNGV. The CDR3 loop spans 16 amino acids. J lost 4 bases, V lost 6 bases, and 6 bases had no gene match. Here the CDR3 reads CASSPLLAGGYNEQFF. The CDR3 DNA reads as TGTGCCAGCAGTCCCCTACTAGCGGGGGGGTACAATGAGCAGTTCTTC.

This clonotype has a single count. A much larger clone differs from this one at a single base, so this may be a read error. DNA for the CDR3: TGCCCCAGCAGCCAAGTTGGTTTATTAGGTCATGAGCAGTTCTTC. It yields the protein CPSSQVGLLGHEQFF. The rearrangement uses TRBV4-3 and TRBJ2-1; D remains unclear. This CDR3 is built from 15 residues. CDR1 LGHNA and CDR2 YSLEER come from the germline V gene.

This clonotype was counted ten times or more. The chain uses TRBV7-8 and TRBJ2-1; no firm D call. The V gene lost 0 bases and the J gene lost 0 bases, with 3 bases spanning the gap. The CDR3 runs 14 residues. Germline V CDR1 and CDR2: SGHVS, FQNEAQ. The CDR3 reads CASSLAFSYNEQFF. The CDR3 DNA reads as TGTGCCAGCAGCTTAGCTTTCTCCTACAATGAGCAGTTCTTC.

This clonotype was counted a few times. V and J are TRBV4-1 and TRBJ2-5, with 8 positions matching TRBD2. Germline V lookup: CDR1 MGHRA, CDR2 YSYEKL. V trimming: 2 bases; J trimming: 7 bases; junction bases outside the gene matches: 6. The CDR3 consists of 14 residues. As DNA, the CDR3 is TGCGCCAGCAGCCAAATAGCGGGGACCGGGACCCAGTACTTC. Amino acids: CASSQIAGTGTQYF.

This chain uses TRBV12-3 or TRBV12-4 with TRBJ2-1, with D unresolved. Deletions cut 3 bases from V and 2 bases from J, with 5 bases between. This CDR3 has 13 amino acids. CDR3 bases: TGTGCCAGCAGTTTGAATACCTACAATGAGCAGTTCTTC. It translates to CASSLNTYNEQFF.

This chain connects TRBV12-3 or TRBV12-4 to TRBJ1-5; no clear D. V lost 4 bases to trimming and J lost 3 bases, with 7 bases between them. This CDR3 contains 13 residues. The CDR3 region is CASSSWINQPQHF. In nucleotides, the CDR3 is TGTGCCAGCAGTTCGTGGATCAATCAGCCCCAGCATTTT.

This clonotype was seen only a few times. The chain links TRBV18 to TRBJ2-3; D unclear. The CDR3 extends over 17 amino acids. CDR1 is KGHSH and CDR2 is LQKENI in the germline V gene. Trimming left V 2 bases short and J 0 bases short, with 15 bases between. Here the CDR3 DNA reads TGTGCCAGCTCACCAAGAAGCCAGGCTACTAGCACAGATACGCAGTATTTT. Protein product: CASSPRSQATSTDTQYF.